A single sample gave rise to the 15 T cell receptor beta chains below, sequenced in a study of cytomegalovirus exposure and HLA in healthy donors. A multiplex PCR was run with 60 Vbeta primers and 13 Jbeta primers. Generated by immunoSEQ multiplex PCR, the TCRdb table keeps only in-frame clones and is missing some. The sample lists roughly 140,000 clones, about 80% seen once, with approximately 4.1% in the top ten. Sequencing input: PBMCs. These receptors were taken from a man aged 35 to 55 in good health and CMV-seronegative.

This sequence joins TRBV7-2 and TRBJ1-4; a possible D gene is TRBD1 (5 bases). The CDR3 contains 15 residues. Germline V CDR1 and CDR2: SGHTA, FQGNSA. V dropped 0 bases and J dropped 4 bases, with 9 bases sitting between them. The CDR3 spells CASSLAGLSNEKLFF. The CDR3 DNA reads TGTGCCAGCAGCTTAGCGGGGCTCAGTAATGAAAAACTGTTTTTT.

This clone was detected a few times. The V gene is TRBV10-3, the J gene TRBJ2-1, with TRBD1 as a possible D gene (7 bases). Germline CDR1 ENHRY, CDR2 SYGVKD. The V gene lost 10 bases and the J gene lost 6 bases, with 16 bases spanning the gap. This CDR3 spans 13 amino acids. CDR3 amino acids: CATHRGDSNEQFF. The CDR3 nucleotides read TGTGCCACTCATAGGGGGGACAGCAATGAGCAGTTCTTC.

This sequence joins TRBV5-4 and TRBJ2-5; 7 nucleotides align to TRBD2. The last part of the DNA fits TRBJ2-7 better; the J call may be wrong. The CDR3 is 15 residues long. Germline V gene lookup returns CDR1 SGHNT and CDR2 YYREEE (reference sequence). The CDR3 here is CASSLGGGSSYEQYF. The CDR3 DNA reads TGTGCCAGCAGCTTGGGTGGCGGGAGCTCCTACGAGCAGTACTTC.

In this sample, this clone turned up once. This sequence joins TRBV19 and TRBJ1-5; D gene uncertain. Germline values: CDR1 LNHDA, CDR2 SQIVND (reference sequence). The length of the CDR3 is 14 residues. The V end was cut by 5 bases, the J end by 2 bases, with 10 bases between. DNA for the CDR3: TGTGCCAGTAGTTTTGGGGAGGGCAATCAGCCCCAGCATTTT. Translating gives CASSFGEGNQPQHF.

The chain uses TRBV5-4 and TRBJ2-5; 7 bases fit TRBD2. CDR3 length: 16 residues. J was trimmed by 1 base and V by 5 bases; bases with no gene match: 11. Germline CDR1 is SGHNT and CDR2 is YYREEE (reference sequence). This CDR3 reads CASSPLGGAGQETQYF. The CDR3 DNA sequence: TGTGCCAGCAGTCCCCTGGGAGGGGCGGGCCAAGAGACCCAGTACTTC.

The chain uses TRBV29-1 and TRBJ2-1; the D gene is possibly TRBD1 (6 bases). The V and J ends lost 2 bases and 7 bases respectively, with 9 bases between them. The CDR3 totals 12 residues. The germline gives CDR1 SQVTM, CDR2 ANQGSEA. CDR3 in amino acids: CSVEPGVNEQFF. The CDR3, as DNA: TGCAGCGTTGAACCAGGGGTGAATGAGCAGTTCTTC.

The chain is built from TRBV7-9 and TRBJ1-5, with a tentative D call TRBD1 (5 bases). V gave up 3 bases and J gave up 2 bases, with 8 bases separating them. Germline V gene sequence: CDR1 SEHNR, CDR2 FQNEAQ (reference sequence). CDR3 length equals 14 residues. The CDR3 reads CASSLEGRNQPQHF. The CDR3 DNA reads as TGTGCCAGCAGCTTGGAGGGACGCAATCAGCCCCAGCATTTT.

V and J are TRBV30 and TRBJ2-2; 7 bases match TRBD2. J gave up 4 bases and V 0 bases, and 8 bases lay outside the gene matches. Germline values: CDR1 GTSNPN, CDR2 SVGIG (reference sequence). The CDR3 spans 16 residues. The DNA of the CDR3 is TGTGCCTGGAGTGTAAGCGGGGTTCTTCCCACCGGGGAGCTGTTTTTT. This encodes CAWSVSGVLPTGELFF.

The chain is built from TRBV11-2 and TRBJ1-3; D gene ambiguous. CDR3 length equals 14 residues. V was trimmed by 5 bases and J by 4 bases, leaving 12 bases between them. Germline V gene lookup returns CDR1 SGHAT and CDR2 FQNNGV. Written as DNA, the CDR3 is TGTGCCAGCAGCCTAGGAATGGCCGGAAACACCATATATTTT. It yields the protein CASSLGMAGNTIYF.

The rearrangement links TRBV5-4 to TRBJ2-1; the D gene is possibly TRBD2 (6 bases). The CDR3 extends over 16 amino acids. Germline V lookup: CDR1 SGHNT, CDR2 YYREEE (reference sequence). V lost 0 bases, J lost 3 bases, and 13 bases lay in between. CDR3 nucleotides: TGTGCCAGCAGCTTGGGGGGGGTGTCCAGCTACAATGAGCAGTTCTTC. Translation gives CASSLGGVSSYNEQFF. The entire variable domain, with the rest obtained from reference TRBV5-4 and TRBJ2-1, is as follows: ETGVTQSPTHLIKTRGQQVTLRCSSQSGHNTVSWYQQALGQGPQFIFQYYREEENGRGNFPPRFSGLQFPNYSSELNVNALELDDSALYLCASSLGGVSSYNEQFFGPGTRLTVL.

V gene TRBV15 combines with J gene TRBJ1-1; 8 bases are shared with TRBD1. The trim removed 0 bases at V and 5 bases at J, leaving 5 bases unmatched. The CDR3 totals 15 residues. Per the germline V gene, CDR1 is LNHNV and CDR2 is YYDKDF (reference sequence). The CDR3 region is CATSRDGRGQTEAFF. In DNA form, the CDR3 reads TGTGCCACCAGCAGAGATGGCAGGGGGCAAACTGAAGCTTTCTTT.

The DNA of the CDR3 is TGTGCCAGTAGACTCTCCAGGGGCCCTGAAGCTTTCTTT. Translated, it gives CASRLSRGPEAFF. This chain uses TRBV19 with TRBJ1-1, with D possibly matching TRBD1 (6 bases). The CDR3 has 13 residues. Germline CDR1 LNHDA, CDR2 SQIVND (reference sequence). The V end lost 6 bases, the J end lost 6 bases, and 14 bases lay between the germline ends.

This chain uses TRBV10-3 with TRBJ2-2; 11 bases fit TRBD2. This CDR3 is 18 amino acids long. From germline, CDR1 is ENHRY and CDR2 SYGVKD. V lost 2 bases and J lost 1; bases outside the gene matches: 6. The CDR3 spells CAISEVAGGPWNTGELFF. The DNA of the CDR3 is TGTGCCATCAGTGAGGTAGCGGGGGGGCCTTGGAACACCGGGGAGCTGTTTTTT.

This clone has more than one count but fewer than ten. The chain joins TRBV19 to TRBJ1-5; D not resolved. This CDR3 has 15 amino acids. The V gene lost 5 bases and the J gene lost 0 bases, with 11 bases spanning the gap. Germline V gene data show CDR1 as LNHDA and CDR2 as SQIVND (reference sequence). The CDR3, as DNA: TGTGCCAGTAGTCCTACAGTTGATAGCAATCAGCCCCAGCATTTT. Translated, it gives CASSPTVDSNQPQHF.

CDR3 DNA: TGTGCCAGCAGCACGTACGGGGGGGCCTTCTTTGGGGCCAACGTCCTGACTTTC. Residues: CASSTYGGAFFGANVLTF. The rearrangement links TRBV7-3 to TRBJ2-6; TRBD2 aligns across 8 bases. The trim removed 5 bases at V and 3 bases at J, leaving 12 bases unmatched. Germline CDR1 reads SGHTA; CDR2 reads FQGTGA. The CDR3 runs to 18 residues.